This T cell receptor beta chain was identified during a study of OX40 agonist ivuxolimab in advanced cancers. Overall study: Patients undergoing dose escalation presented with hepatocellular carcinoma, melanoma, renal cell or head and neck cancer.

V was pared by 2 bases and J by 2 bases, with 4 bases between. Per germline, CDR1 MRHNA and CDR2 SNTAGT. This CDR3 is 14 amino acids long. Clones were read by immunoSEQ multiplex PCR, and TCRdb kept only the in-frame ones, dropping some. The table records roughly 50,000 clones, around 90% of them present only once. The receptor was isolated from an adult with an advanced solid tumor such as melanoma, head and neck, liver or kidney cancer. The starting material was CD4+ or CD8+ T cells sorted from blood, obtained in a trial of the OX40 agonist ivuxolimab. The genes are TRBV6-4 and TRBJ1-6; no firm D call. Here the CDR3 reads CASSDGAYNSPLHF. In nucleotides, the CDR3 is TGTGCCAGCAGTGACGGGGCCTATAATTCACCCCTCCACTTT.